The sequence of this T cell receptor beta chain was determined in a study of identical twins. Study findings and constraints: Whereas memory repertoires showed no such difference, abundant cord blood beta clonotypes carried fewer insertions. The study found excess low generation probability among twin-shared out-of-frame alpha sequences. Conclusions rested on cross-sectional statistics rather than following the same donors.

Each CDR3 protein is one row after TCRdb ran MiXCR on the 5' RACE reads. The sample holds some 560,000 distinct CDR3 sequences, more than 9% seen once. Healthy Caucasians, and only they, were the donors. The table lists this clonotype with many counts. Its antigen is unidentified. The CDR3 totals 17 residues. Per germline, CDR1 MNHEY and CDR2 SVGEGT. Trimming left V 0 bases short and J 3 bases short, with 14 bases between. The data also belong to a second study, concerning yellow fever vaccine responses in identical twins.

This TCR was sampled from a woman between 18 and 30 years old in good health. Sequences were obtained from PBMCs. J is TRBJ2-2 and V is TRBV6-2 or TRBV6-3; unclear D gene. The CDR3 nucleotides are TGTGCCAGCAGTTACTCGAGTGTTACATTTGACACCGGGGAGCTGTTTTTT. Residues: CASSYSSVTFDTGELFF.